This record looks at one T cell receptor beta chain sequence and its context. The antigen remains undetermined. Clones were read by immunoSEQ multiplex PCR, and TCRdb kept only the in-frame ones, dropping some. Here the sample spans 150,000 to 200,000 clones, 75% to 90% being singletons. The data stem from a study of cytomegalovirus exposure and HLA in healthy donors. The wider study: The same platform was used for the 110 or so validation repertoires as for the roughly 660 first-cohort repertoires, as reported in a later analysis. Study-wide points: In vitro data verified a few CMV-associated chains as specific for CMV antigens. First-cohort TCR clusters were later found to tend to co-occur in the roughly 120 validation repertoires. Cytomegalovirus-associated TCR beta chains were listed, numbering roughly 150.

Looked up from germline, CDR1 is SGHRS and CDR2 is YFSETQ. V dropped 4 bases and J dropped 4 bases, with 20 bases sitting between them. CDR3 size: 16 residues. This receptor was taken from a man between 18 and 35 years old in good health and CMV-seropositive. The chain uses TRBV5-1 and TRBJ1-1; tentatively, D is TRBD1 (5 bases). The source material was PBMCs. CDR3 residues: CASSGGLDGTRTEAFF. CDR3 DNA: TGCGCCAGCAGCGGGGGATTAGACGGGACTCGCACTGAAGCTTTCTTT.